This T cell receptor (beta chain) was captured by sequencing in a study of blood T cell repertoires in COVID-19. Study as a whole: Collection of acute and convalescent COVID-19 samples took place in the United States, Italy and Spain. T cells, B-cell-depleted T cells, or PBMCs supplied cDNA or gDNA.

As processed by the authors: It was from reference gene primer amplification that nucleated cell counts were estimated. Sequencing used immunoSEQ multiplex PCR; TCRdb keeps in-frame clones, though not all of them. Clone size and V and J calls were adopted from that table, with D and trimming inferred from the DNA. The sample holds 150,000 to 200,000 clones; approximately 93% are singletons and the top ten take less than 2%. It was during active infection that Seattle patients were enrolled and then longitudinally followed. Germline CDR1 reads SQVTM; CDR2 reads ANQGSEA. The CDR3 runs 12 residues. V lost 4 bases, J lost 7 bases, and 4 bases stayed unmatched.

Material: peripheral blood. This TCR came from a woman in her sixties with COVID-19, enrolled during active disease. The rearrangement joins TRBV29-1 to TRBJ2-7, with 10 bases fitting TRBD1. CDR3 region: CSVGGTGEEQYF. The CDR3 DNA reads TGCAGCGTTGGTGGGACAGGGGAAGAGCAGTACTTC.